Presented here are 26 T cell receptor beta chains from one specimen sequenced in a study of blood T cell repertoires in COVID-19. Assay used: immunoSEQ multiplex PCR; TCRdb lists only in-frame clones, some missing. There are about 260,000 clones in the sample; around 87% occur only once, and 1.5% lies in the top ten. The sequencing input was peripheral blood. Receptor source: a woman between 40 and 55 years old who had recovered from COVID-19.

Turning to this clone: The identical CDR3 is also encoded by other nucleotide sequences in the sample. CDR3 sequence reads: CASSSPGGETQYF. The CDR3, as DNA: TGTGCCAGCAGCTCCCCGGGGGGAGAGACCCAGTACTTC. This rearrangement joins TRBV7-9 to TRBJ2-5; TRBD2 matches at 7 bases. The CDR3 length is 13 residues. J lost 4 bases, V lost 4 bases, and 3 bases had no gene match. CDR1 and CDR2 from the germline V gene are SEHNR and FQNEAQ (reference sequence).

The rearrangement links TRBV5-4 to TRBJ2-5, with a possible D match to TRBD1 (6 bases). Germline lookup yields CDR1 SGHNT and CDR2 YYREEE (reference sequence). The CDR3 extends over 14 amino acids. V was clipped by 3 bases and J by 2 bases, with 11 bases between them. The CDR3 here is CASSSGQTQETQYF. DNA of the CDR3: TGTGCCAGCAGCTCCGGACAGACGCAAGAGACCCAGTACTTC.

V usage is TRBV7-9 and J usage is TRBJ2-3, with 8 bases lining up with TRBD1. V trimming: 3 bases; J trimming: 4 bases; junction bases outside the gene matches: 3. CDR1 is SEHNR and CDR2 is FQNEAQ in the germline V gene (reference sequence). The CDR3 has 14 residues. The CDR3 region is CASSFGQGPDTQYF. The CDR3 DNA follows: TGTGCCAGCAGCTTTGGACAGGGACCAGATACGCAGTATTTT.

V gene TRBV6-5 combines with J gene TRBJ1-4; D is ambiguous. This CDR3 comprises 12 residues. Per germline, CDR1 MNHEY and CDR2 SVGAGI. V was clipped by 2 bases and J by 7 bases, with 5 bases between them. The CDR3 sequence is CASSYLGEKLFF. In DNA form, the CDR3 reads TGTGCCAGCAGTTACCTAGGTGAAAAACTGTTTTTT.

The CDR3 DNA follows: TGTGCCAGCACACCCCTGACAGCAACTAACTATGGCTACACCTTC. Translating it yields CASTPLTATNYGYTF. The V call is TRBV19, the J call TRBJ1-2; TRBD1 might be the D (5 bases). V was trimmed by 9 bases and J by 0 bases, leaving 17 bases between them. From germline, CDR1 is LNHDA and CDR2 SQIVND (reference sequence). This CDR3 is built from 15 residues.

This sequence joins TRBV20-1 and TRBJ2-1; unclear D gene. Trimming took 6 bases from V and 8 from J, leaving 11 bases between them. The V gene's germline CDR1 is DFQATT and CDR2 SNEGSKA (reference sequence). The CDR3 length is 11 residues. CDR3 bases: TGCAGTGCCGGGTTGCCCCATGAGCAGTTCTTC. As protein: CSAGLPHEQFF.

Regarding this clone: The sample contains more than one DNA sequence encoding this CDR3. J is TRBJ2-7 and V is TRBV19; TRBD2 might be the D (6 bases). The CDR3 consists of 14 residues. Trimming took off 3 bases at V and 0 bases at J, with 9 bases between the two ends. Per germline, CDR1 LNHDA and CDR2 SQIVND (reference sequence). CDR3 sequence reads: CASSIVGSSYEQYF. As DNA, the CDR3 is TGTGCCAGTAGTATTGTCGGGAGCTCCTACGAGCAGTACTTC.

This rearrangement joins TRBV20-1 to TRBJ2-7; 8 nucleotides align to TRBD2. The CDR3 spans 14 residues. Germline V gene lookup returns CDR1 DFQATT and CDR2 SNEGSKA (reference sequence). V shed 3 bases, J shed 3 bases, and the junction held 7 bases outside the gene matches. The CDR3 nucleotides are TGCAGTGCTAGTAGAGCAGCGGGGGTCTACGAGCAGTACTTC. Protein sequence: CSASRAAGVYEQYF.

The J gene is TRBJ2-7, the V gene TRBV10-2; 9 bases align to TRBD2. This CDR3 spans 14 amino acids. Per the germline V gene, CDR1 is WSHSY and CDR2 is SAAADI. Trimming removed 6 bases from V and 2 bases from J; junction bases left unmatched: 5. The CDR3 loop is CASSIAGATYEQYF. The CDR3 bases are TGCGCCAGCAGCATAGCGGGGGCCACCTACGAGCAGTACTTC.

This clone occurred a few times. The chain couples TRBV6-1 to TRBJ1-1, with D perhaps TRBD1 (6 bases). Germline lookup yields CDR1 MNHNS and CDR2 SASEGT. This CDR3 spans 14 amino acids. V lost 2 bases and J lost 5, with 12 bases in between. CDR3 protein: CASSEIPGVTEAFF. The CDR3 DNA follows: TGTGCCAGCAGTGAAATCCCAGGGGTAACTGAAGCTTTCTTT.

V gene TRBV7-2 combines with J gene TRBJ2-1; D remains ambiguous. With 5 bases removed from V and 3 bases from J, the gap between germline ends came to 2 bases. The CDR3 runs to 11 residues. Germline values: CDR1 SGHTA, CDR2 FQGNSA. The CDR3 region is CASSHYNEQFF. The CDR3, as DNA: TGTGCCAGCAGCCACTACAATGAGCAGTTCTTC.

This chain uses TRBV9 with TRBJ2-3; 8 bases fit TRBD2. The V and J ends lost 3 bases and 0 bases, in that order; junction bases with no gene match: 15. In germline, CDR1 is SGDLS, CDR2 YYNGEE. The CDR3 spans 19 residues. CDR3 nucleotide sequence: TGTGCCAGCAGCGGAGGTGGGAGCGGGGGCCCACCTAGCACAGATACGCAGTATTTT. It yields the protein CASSGGGSGGPPSTDTQYF. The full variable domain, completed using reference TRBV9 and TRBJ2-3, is DSGVTQTPKHLITATGQRVTLRCSPRSGDLSVYWYQQSLDQGLQFLIQYYNGEERAKGNILERFSAQQFPDLHSELNLSSLELGDSALYFCASSGGGSGGPPSTDTQYFGPGTRLTVL.

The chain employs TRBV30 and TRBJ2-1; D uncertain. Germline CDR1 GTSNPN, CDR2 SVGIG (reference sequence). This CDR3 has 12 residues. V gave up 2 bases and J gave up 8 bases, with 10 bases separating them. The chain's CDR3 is CAWSKITDEQFF. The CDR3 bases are TGTGCCTGGAGTAAAATCACGGATGAGCAGTTCTTC.

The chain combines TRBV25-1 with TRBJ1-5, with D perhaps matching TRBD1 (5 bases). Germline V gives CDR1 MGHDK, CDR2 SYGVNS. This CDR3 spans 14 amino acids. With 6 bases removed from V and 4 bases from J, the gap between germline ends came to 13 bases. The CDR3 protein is CASSQGWSNQPQHF. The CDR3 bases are TGTGCCAGCAGCCAGGGCTGGAGTAATCAGCCCCAGCATTTT.

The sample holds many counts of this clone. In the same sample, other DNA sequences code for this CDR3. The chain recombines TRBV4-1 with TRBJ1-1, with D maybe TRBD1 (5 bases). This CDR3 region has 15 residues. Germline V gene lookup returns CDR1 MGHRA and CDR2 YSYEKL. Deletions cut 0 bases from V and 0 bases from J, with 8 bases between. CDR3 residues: CASSQDPGLNTEAFF. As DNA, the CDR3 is TGCGCCAGCAGCCAAGACCCAGGGTTGAACACTGAAGCTTTCTTT.

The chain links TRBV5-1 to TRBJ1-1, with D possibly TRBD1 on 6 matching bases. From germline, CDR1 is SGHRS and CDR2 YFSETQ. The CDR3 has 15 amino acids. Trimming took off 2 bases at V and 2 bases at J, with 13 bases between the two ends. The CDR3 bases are TGCGCCAGCAGCTTTTCAGGGGCTTATAACACTGAAGCTTTCTTT. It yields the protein CASSFSGAYNTEAFF.

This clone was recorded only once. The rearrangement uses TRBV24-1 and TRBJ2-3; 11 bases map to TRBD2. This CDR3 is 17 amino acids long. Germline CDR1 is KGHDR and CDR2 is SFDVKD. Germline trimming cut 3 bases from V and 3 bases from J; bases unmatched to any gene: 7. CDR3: CATSDAHTSGGTDTQYF. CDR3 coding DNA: TGTGCCACCAGTGATGCCCACACTAGCGGGGGAACAGATACGCAGTATTTT.

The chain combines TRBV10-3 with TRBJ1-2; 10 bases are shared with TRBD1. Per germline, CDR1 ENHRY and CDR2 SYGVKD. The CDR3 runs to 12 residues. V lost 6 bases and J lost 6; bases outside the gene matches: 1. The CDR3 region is CAIRGTGDGYTF. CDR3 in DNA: TGTGCCATCAGGGGGACAGGGGATGGCTACACCTTC.

CDR3: CASSYAGSTEAFF. In nucleotides, the CDR3 is TGTGCCAGCAGTTACGCAGGGTCCACTGAAGCTTTCTTT. The chain links TRBV6-5 to TRBJ1-1; D may be TRBD1 (5 bases). This CDR3 spans 13 amino acids. Between the trimmed V and J ends, which lost 2 bases and 4 bases, there was a span of 8 bases. The germline CDR1 and CDR2 sequences are MNHEY and SVGAGI.

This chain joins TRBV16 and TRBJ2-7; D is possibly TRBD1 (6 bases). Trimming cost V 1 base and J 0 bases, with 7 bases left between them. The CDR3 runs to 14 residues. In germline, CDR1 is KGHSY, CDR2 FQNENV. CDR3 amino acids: CASSQWTDSYEQYF. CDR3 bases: TGTGCCAGCAGCCAATGGACAGACTCCTACGAGCAGTACTTC. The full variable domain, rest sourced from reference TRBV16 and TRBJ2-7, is GEEVAQTPKHLVRGEGQKAKLYCAPIKGHSYVFWYQQVLKNEFKFLISFQNENVFDETGMPKERFSAKCLPNSPCSLEIQATKLEDSAVYFCASSQWTDSYEQYFGPGTRLTVT.

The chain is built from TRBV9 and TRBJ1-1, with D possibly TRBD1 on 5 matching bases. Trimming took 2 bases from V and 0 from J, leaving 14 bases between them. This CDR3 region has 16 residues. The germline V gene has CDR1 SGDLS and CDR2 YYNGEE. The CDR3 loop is CASSVHQGGVNTEAFF. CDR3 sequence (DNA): TGTGCCAGCAGCGTGCACCAGGGCGGGGTGAACACTGAAGCTTTCTTT.

The CDR3 reads CASSEWGIAGETQYF. In nucleotides, the CDR3 is TGTGCCAGCAGTGAATGGGGTATCGCGGGGGAGACCCAGTACTTC. The chain recombines TRBV6-1 with TRBJ2-5, with D perhaps TRBD2 (6 bases). Germline V CDR1 and CDR2: MNHNS, SASEGT. V lost 2 bases and J 5 bases, leaving 15 bases between the germline ends. The CDR3 totals 15 residues.

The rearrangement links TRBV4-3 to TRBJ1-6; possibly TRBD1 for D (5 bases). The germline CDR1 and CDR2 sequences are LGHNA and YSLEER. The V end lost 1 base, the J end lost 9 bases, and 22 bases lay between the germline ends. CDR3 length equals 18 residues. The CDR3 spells CASSQGPAGKIPGSPLHF. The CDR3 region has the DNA TGCGCCAGCAGCCAAGGCCCGGCAGGGAAGATCCCAGGTTCACCCCTCCACTTT.

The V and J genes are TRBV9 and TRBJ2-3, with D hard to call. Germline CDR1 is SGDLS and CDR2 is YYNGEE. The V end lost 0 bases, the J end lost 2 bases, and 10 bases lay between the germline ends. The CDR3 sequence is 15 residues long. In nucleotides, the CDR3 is TGTGCCAGCAGCGTAGGCCCAGTAACCACAGATACGCAGTATTTT. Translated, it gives CASSVGPVTTDTQYF.

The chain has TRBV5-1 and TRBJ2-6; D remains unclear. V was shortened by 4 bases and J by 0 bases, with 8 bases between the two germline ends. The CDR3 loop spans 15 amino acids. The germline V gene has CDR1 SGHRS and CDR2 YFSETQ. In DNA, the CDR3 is TGCGCCAGCAGCCTGACTCTCTCTGGGGCCAACGTCCTGACTTTC. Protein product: CASSLTLSGANVLTF.

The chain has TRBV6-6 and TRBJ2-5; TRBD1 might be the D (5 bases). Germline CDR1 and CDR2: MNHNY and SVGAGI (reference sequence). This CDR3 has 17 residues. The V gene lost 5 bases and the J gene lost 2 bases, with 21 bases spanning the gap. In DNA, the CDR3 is TGTGCCAGCAGTCTACAGGCAATGAAATCCTGGCAAGAGACCCAGTACTTC. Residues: CASSLQAMKSWQETQYF.